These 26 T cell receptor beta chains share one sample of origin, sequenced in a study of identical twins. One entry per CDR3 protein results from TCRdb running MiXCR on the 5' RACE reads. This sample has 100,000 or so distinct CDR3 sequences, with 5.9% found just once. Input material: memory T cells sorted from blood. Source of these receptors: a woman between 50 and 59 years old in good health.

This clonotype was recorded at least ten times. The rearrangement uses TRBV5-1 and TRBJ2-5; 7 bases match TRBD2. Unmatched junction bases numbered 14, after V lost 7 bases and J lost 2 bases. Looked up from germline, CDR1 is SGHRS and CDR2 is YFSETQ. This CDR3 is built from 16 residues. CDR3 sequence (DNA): TGCGCCAGCGCCCCCGGGGAGCGGGAATTTCAAGAGACCCAGTACTTC. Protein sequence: CASAPGEREFQETQYF.

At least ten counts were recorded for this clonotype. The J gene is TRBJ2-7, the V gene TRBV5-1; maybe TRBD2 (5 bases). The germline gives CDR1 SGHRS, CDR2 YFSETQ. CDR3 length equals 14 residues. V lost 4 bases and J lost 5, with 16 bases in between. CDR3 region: CASSHSRVVHEQYF. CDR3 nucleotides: TGCGCCAGCAGCCACTCGCGGGTTGTGCACGAGCAGTACTTC.

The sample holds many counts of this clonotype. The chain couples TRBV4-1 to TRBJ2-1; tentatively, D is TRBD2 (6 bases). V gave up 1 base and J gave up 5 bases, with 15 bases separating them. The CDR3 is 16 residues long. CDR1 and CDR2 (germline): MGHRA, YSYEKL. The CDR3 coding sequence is TGCGCCAGCAGCCAAGTGAAGACTAGTGGGGACAATGAGCAGTTCTTC. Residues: CASSQVKTSGDNEQFF.

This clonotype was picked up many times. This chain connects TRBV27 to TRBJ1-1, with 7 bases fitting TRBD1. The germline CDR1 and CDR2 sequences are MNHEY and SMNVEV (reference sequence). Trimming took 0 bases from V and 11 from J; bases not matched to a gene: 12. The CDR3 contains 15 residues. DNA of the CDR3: TGTGCCAGCAGTTTATCGATAGGGGGCTCGGGTGTGGCTTTCTTT. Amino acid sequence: CASSLSIGGSGVAFF.

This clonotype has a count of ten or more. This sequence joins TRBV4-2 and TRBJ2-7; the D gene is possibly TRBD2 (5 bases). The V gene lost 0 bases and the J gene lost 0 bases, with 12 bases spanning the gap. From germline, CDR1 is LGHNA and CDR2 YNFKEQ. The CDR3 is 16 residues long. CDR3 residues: CASSQDEASYSYEQYF. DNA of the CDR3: TGTGCCAGCAGCCAAGATGAGGCTAGCTACTCCTACGAGCAGTACTTC.

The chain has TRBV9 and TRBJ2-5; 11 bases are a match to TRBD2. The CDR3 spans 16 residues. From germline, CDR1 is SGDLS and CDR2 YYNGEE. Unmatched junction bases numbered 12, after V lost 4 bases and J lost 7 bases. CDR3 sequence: CASSSPGTSGGATQYF. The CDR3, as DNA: TGTGCCAGCAGCAGTCCCGGGACTAGCGGAGGGGCGACCCAGTACTTC.

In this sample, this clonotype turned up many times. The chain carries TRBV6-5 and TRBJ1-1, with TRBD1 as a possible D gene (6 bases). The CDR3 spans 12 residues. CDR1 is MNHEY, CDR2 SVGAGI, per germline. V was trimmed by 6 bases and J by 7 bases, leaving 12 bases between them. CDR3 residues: CASSLLQGEAFF. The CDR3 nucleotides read TGTGCCAGCAGCCTCCTACAGGGTGAAGCTTTCTTT.

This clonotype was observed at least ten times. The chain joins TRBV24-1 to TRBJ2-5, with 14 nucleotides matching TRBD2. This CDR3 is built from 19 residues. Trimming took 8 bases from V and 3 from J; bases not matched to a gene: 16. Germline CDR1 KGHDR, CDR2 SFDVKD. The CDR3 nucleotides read TGTGCCACCATTCCTACCCCGGGGACTAGCGGGAGAACGGAAGAGACCCAGTACTTC. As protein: CATIPTPGTSGRTEETQYF.

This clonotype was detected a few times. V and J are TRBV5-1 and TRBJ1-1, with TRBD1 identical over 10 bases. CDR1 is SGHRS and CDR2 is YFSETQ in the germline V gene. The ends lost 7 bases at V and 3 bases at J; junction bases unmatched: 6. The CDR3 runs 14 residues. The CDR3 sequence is CASQTGGGYTEAFF. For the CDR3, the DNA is TGCGCCAGCCAGACAGGGGGCGGGTACACTGAAGCTTTCTTT.

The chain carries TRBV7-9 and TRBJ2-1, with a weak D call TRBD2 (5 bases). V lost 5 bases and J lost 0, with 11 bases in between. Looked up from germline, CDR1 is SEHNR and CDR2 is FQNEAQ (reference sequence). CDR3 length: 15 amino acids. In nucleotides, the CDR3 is TGTGCCAGCAGCCCCCGAGGGTTCTCCTACAATGAGCAGTTCTTC. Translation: CASSPRGFSYNEQFF.

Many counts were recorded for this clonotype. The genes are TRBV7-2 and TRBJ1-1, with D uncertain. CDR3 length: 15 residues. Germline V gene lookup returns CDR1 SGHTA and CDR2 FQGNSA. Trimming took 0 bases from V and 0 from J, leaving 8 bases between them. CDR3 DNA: TGTGCCAGCAGCTTAGCGGCCCAGATGAACACTGAAGCTTTCTTT. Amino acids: CASSLAAQMNTEAFF.

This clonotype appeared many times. The CDR3 region is CSARGDYSNEQFF. The CDR3 nucleotides are TGCAGTGCTAGAGGGGACTATTCCAATGAGCAGTTCTTC. The chain employs TRBV20-1 and TRBJ2-1; 7 bases line up with TRBD2. This CDR3 is 13 amino acids long. Trimming cost V 1 base and J 6 bases; bases outside gene matches: 3. Germline V lookup: CDR1 DFQATT, CDR2 SNEGSKA (reference sequence).

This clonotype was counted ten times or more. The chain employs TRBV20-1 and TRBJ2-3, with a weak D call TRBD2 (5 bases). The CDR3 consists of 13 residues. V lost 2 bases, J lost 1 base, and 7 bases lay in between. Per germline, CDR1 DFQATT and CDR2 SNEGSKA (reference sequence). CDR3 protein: CSARRTGTDTQYF. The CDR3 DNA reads TGCAGTGCTAGACGGACTGGCACAGATACGCAGTATTTT.

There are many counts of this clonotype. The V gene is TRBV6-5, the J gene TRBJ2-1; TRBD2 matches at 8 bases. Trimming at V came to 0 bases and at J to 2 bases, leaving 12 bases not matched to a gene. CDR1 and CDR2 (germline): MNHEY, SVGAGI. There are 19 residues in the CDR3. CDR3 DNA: TGTGCCAGCAGTTACTCGGGAACTAGCGGCGGGGGCCCCTACAATGAGCAGTTCTTC. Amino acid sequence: CASSYSGTSGGGPYNEQFF.

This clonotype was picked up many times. For the CDR3, the DNA is TGCAGTGCTACAAGATTAGCGGGTCGGGGAGATACGCAGTATTTT. This encodes CSATRLAGRGDTQYF. J is TRBJ2-3 and V is TRBV20-1; 7 bases match TRBD2. Germline V gene data show CDR1 as DFQATT and CDR2 as SNEGSKA (reference sequence). The CDR3 spans 15 residues. V was clipped by 4 bases and J by 5 bases; unmatched bases: 12.

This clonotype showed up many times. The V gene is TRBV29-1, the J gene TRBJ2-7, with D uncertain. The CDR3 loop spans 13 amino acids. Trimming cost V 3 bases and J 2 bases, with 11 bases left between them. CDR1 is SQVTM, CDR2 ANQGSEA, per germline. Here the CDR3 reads CSVDPAGTYEQYF. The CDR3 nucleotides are TGCAGCGTTGATCCGGCCGGTACCTACGAGCAGTACTTC.

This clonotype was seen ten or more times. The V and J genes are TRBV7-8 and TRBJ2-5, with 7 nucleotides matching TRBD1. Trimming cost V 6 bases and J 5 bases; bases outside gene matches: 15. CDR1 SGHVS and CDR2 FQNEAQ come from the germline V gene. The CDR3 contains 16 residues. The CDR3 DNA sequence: TGTGCCAGCAGGAGAACACCGGGACAGAGAATGGAGACCCAGTACTTC. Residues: CASRRTPGQRMETQYF.

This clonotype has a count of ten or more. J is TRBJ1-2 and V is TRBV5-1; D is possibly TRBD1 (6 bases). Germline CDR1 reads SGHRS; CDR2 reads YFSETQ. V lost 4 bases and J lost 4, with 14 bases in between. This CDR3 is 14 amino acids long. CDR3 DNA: TGCGCCAGCAGCCCACTCGGACAGAGCTATGGCTACACCTTC. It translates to CASSPLGQSYGYTF.

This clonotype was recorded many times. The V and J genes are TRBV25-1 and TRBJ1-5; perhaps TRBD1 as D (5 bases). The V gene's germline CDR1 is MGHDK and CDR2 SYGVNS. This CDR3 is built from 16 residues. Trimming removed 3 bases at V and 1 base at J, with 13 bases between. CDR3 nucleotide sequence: TGTGCCAGCAGTGACCGGTTCAGGGAGAGCAATCAGCCCCAGCATTTT. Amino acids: CASSDRFRESNQPQHF.

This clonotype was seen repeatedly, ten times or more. Written as DNA, the CDR3 is TGTGCCAGCAAATCGAGGAACACTGAAGCTTTCTTT. Its protein is CASKSRNTEAFF. The chain recombines TRBV2 with TRBJ1-1; D unclear. Germline V gene data show CDR1 as SNHLY and CDR2 as FYNNEI. Trimming pared 7 bases from V and 1 base from J, leaving 7 bases between. This CDR3 region has 12 residues.

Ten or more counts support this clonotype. CDR3 protein: CASRNGPYSGELFF. In DNA, the CDR3 is TGTGCCAGTAGGAACGGACCCTATTCCGGGGAGCTGTTTTTT. The chain is built from TRBV19 and TRBJ2-2; D is ambiguous. The CDR3 is 14 amino acids. With 6 bases removed from V and 6 bases from J, the gap between germline ends came to 14 bases. The germline CDR1 and CDR2 sequences are LNHDA and SQIVND (reference sequence).

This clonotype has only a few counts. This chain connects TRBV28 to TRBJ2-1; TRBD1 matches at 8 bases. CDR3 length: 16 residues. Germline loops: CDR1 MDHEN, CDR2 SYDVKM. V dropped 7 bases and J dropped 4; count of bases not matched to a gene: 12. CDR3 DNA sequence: TGTGCCAGCACCGATACCGGGACAGGTTCGTACAATGAGCAGTTCTTC. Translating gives CASTDTGTGSYNEQFF.

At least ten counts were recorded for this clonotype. The DNA of the CDR3 is TGTGCCAGCAGTTTATCGTATCCGGGACTAGGGGTGGACGAGCAGTACTTC. It translates to CASSLSYPGLGVDEQYF. This chain uses TRBV27 with TRBJ2-7; 8 bases align to TRBD2. Germline lookup yields CDR1 MNHEY and CDR2 SMNVEV (reference sequence). The CDR3 has 17 residues. V lost 0 bases, J lost 5 bases, and 12 bases stayed unmatched.

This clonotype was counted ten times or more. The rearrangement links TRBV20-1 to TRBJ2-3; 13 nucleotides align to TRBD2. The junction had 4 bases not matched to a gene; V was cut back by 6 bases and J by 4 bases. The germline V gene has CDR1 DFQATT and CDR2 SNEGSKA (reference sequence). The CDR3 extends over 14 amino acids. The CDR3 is CSAPGLAGADTQYF. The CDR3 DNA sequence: TGCAGTGCCCCCGGACTAGCGGGAGCAGATACGCAGTATTTT.

DNA of the CDR3: TGTGCCAGCAGTCGTTCGGGACTAGCGGACAATGAGCAGTTCTTC. Its protein is CASSRSGLADNEQFF. This chain links TRBV11-2 with TRBJ2-1; the match to TRBD2 covers 11 bases. V shed 6 bases, J shed 5 bases, and the junction held 6 bases outside the gene matches. The germline V gene encodes CDR1 SGHAT and CDR2 FQNNGV. This CDR3 is built from 15 residues.

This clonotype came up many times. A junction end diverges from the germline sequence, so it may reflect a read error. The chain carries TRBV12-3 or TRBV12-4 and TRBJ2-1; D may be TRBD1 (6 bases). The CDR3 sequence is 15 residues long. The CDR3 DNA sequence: TGTGCCAACAGTTTACGGCTAGCAGGGGCCAATGAGCAGTTCTTC. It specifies CANSLRLAGANEQFF.